The source of this T cell receptor (beta chain) is a study of blood T cell repertoires in COVID-19. Overall study context: Both acute and convalescent COVID-19 samples were obtained from the United States, Italy and Spain. T cells, B-cell-depleted T cells, or PBMCs provided the cDNA or gDNA that served as material.

As processed by the authors: Estimates of nucleated cell counts were drawn from the amplification of reference gene primers. The method was immunoSEQ multiplex PCR; TCRdb's version includes in-frame clones alone and lacks a portion of them. D and trimming were read from the DNA, whereas the V and J calls and clone size are those reported in that table. The sample comprises 350,000 to 500,000 clones, about 90% of which are singletons, and roughly 0.84% rests with the top ten. The sequenced sample was peripheral blood. The TCR comes from a young man with COVID-19, enrolled during active disease.

CDR3 DNA sequence: TGTGCCAGCAGTTCCCCACTAGCCAAAAACATTCAGTACTTC. This encodes CASSSPLAKNIQYF. The rearrangement links TRBV5-4 to TRBJ2-4; no definite D call. The CDR3 spans 14 residues. Germline V gene sequence: CDR1 SGHNT, CDR2 YYREEE (reference sequence). Trimming pared 5 bases from V and 0 bases from J, leaving 9 bases between.